This T cell receptor beta chain was found in a study of Tregs in tolerant kidney transplant recipients. Whole-study context: The nonmyeloablative bone marrow transplants came from related graft donors, with transient mixed chimerism.

Findings and caveats of the study: Validation in larger populations is needed because few patients were studied.

Deletions cut 4 bases from V and 0 bases from J, with 15 bases between. The CDR3 runs to 17 residues. Germline CDR1 is KGHSH and CDR2 is LQKENI. Clones were read by immunoSEQ multiplex PCR, and TCRdb kept only the in-frame ones, dropping some. The sample consists of under 95,000 clones, around 93% of them appearing once. As for this clone: Its antigen is not identified.

V usage is TRBV18 and J usage is TRBJ1-4, with a tentative D call TRBD1 (5 bases). This material consisted of Tregs from blood, taken before the transplant. This clonotype was obtained from a human donor who received a combined kidney and bone marrow transplant. The CDR3 coding sequence is TGTGCCAGCTCACTTTCGACAGTCTCTGCAACTAATGAAAAACTGTTTTTT. As protein: CASSLSTVSATNEKLFF.